This T cell receptor beta chain was profiled in a study of T cell repertoires in cytomegalovirus infection. Study-level background: Recently identified HLA-C-restricted CMV epitopes were used, and well-studied HLA-B-restricted CMV epitopes were used as well. An indication of both CMV infection and matching HLA type came from public TCR beta signatures. Study-level points and caveats: Individuals carrying CMV plus the relevant HLA were identified by cumulative frequency of public TCR beta families. In two of eight donors, the top clonotype was HLA-C-restricted CMV-specific.

Using its own MiXCR run on the reads, TCRdb lists one record per CDR3 protein. Among roughly 500,000 distinct CDR3 sequences listed, under 45% were seen once. Regarding this clonotype: Antigen: not known.

Trimming took off 2 bases at V and 2 bases at J, with 24 bases between the two ends. Germline-derived CDR1 and CDR2 are SEHNR and FQNEAQ (reference sequence). This CDR3 is 20 amino acids long. The TCR originated in a human donor in good health (CMV status not recorded). Some clones in this sample may be carry-over from other donors' samples. Sequencing used cultured PBMCs, obtained from culture after CMV antigen stimulation. The rearrangement joins TRBV7-9 to TRBJ2-2; unclear D gene. The CDR3 sequence: CASSLSAILPARPNTGELFF. The DNA of the CDR3 is TGTGCCAGCAGCTTATCCGCTATCCTTCCCGCGAGGCCTAACACCGGGGAGCTGTTTTTT.